These 2 T cell receptor beta chains came from one sample sequenced in a study of lymphopenia after photon versus proton radiotherapy. TCRdb's copy holds only in-frame clones and misses some; the assay was immunoSEQ multiplex PCR. This repertoire shows tens of thousands of clones, 87% found once; its top ten account for over 45%. Sequencing used peripheral blood, obtained from a patient treated with proton-based radiotherapy. These receptors all stem from a woman aged 55-70 years with cholangiocarcinoma. Some clones in this sample may be carry-over from other donors' samples.

The chain uses TRBV4-1 and TRBJ1-4; D ambiguous. Deletions cut 1 base from V and 7 bases from J, with 13 bases between. This CDR3 region has 15 residues. Germline V gives CDR1 MGHRA, CDR2 YSYEKL. CDR3 DNA: TGCGCCAGCAGCCAAGTTGGCCAGCGGGGTGAAAAACTGTTTTTT. Translating it yields CASSQVGQRGEKLFF.

This clone came up once. The genes are TRBV7-6 and TRBJ1-1; maybe TRBD1 (5 bases). This CDR3 is 12 amino acids long. The V end was cut by 3 bases, the J end by 6 bases, with 8 bases between. Germline lookup yields CDR1 SGHVS and CDR2 FNYEAQ. CDR3: CASSLGGSEAFF. Here the CDR3 DNA reads TGTGCCAGCAGCTTGGGGGGGTCTGAAGCTTTCTTT.